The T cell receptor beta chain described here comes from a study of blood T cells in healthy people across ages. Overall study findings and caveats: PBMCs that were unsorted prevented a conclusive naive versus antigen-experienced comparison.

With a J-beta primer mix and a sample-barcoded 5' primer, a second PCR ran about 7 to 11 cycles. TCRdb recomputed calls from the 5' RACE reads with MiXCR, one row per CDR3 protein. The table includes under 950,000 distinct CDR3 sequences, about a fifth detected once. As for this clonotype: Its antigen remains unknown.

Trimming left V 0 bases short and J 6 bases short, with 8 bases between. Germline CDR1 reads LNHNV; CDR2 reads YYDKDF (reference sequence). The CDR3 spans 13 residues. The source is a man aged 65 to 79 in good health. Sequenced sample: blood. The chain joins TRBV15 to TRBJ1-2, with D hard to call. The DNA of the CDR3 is TGTGCCACCAGCAGAGAGAAGGGCGATGGCTACACCTTC. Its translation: CATSREKGDGYTF.